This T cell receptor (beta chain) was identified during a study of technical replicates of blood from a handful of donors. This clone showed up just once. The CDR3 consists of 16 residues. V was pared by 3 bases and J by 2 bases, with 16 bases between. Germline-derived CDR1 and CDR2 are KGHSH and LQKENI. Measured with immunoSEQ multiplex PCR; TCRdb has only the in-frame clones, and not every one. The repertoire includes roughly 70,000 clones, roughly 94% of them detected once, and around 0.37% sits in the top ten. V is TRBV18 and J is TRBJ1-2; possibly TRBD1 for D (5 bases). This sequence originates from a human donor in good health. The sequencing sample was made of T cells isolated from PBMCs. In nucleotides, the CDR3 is TGTGCCAGCTCACCCAGGGTGACGGCGATAAACTATGGCTACACCTTC. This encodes CASSPRVTAINYGYTF.